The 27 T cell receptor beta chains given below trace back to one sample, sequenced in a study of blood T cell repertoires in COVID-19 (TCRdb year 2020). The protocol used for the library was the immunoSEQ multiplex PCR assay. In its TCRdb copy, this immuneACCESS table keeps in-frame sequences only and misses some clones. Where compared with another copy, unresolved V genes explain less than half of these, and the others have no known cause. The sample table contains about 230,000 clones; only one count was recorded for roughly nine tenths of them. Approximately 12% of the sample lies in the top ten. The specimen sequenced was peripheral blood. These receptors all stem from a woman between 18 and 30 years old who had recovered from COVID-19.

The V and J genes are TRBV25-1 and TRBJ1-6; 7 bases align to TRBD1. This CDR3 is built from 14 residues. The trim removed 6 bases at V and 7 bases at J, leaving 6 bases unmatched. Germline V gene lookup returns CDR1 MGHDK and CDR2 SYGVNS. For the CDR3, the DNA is TGTGCCAGCAGCTGGACAGGTGACAATTCACCCCTCCACTTT. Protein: CASSWTGDNSPLHF.

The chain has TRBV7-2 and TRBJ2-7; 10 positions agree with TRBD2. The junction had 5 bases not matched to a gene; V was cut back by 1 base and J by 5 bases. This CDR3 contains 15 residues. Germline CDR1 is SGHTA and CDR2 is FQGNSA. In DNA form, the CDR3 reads TGTGCCAGCAGCTTAGGGCTAGCGGGAGTTGACGAGCAGTACTTC. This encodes CASSLGLAGVDEQYF.

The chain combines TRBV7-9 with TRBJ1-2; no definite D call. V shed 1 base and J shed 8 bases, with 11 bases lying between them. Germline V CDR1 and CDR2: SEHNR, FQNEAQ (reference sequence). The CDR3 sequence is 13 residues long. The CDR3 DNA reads TGTGCCAGCAGCTTAGTGTTGCCGGGAGGCTACACCTTC. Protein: CASSLVLPGGYTF.

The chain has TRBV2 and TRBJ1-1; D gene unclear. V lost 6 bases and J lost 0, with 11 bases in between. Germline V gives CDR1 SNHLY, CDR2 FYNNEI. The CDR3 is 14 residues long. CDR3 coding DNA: TGTGCCAGCAGGGAGAGGGCGATGAACACTGAAGCTTTCTTT. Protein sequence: CASRERAMNTEAFF.

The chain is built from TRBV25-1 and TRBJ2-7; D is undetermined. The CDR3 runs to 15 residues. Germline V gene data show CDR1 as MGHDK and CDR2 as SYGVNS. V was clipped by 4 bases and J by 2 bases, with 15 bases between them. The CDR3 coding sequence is TGTGCCAGCAGTGGAAGGCAGGTATATCCCTACGAGCAGTACTTC. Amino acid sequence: CASSGRQVYPYEQYF.

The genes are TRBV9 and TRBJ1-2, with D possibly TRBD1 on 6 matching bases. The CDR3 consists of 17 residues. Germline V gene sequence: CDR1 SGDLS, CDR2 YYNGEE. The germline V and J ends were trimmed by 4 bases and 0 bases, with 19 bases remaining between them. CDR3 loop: CASSFLGHPKPNYGYTF. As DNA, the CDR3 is TGTGCCAGCAGCTTTTTGGGACATCCTAAGCCTAACTATGGCTACACCTTC.

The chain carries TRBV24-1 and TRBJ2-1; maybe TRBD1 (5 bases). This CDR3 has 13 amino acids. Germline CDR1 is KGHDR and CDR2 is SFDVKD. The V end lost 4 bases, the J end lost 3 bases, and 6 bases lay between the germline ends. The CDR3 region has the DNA TGTGCCACCAGTGAGGACAACTACAATGAGCAGTTCTTC. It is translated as CATSEDNYNEQFF.

CDR3 in amino acids: CASSRRHSLGYTF. In DNA, the CDR3 is TGCGCCAGCAGTCGGCGACACAGTCTAGGCTACACCTTC. This chain links TRBV23-1 with TRBJ1-2; D ambiguous. TRBV23-1 is an ORF, and what it does is uncertain. V shed 4 bases and J shed 8 bases, with 14 bases lying between them. This CDR3 comprises 13 residues.

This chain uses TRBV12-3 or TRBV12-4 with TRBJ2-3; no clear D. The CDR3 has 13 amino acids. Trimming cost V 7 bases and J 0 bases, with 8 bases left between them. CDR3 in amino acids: CASTETSTDTQYF. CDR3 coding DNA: TGTGCCAGCACCGAAACTAGCACAGATACGCAGTATTTT.

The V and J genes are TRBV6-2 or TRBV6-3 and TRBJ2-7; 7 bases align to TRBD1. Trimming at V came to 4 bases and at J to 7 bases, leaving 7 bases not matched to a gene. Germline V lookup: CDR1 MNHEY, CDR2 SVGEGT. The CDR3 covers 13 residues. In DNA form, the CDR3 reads TGTGCCAGCAGTTGGGACAGCCACCTGGAGCAGTACTTC. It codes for CASSWDSHLEQYF.

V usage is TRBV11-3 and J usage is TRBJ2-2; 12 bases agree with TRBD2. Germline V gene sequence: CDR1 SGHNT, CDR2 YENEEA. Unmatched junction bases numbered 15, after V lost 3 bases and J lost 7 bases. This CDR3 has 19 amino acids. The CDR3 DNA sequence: TGTGCCAGCAGCTTTCGTGCTAGCGGGAGGGCCGAGAGCGGCGGGGAGCTGTTTTTT. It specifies CASSFRASGRAESGGELFF.

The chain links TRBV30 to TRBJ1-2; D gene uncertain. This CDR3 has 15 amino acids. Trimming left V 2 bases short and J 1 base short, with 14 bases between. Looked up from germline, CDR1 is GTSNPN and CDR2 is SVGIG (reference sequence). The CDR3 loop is CAWSPRGLINYGYTF. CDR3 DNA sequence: TGTGCCTGGAGTCCCAGAGGACTGATTAACTATGGCTACACCTTC.

The CDR3 region is CAWTSRGEQFF. DNA for the CDR3: TGTGCCTGGACTTCGCGGGGTGAGCAGTTCTTC. V and J are TRBV30 and TRBJ2-1, with a possible D match to TRBD2 (6 bases). This CDR3 spans 11 amino acids. Trimming removed 4 bases from V and 9 bases from J, with 10 bases in between. CDR1 is GTSNPN and CDR2 is SVGIG in the germline V gene (reference sequence).

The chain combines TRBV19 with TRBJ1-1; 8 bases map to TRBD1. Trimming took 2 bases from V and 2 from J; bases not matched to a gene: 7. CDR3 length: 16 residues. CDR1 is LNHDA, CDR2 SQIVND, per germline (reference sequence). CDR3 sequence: CASSIRTGIVNTEAFF. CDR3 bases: TGTGCCAGTAGTATAAGGACAGGGATTGTTAACACTGAAGCTTTCTTT.

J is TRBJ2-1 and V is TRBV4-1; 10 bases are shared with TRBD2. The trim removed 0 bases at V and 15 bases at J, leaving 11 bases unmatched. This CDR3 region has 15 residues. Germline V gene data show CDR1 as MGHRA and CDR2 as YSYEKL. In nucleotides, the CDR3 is TGCGCCAGCAGCCAAGAAGGTGGGCTAGCGGGAGCCCCGTTCTTC. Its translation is CASSQEGGLAGAPFF.

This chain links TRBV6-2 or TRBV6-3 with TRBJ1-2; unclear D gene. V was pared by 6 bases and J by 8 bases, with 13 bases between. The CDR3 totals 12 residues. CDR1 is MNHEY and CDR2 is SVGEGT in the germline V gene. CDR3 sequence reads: CASSDPSYGYTF. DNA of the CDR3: TGTGCCAGCAGCGATCCGTCCTACGGCTACACCTTC.

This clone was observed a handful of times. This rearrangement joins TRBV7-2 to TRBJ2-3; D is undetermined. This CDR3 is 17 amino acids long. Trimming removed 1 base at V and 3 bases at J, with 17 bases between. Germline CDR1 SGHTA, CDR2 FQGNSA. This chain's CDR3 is CASSLVQALISTDTQYF. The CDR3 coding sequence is TGTGCCAGCAGCTTAGTTCAGGCCCTGATTTCGACAGATACGCAGTATTTT.

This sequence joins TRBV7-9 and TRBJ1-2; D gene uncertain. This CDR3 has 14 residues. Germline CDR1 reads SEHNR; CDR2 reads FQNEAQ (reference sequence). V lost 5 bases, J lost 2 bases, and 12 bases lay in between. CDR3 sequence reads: CASSGSGWNYGYTF. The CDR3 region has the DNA TGTGCCAGCAGCGGGTCGGGGTGGAACTATGGCTACACCTTC.

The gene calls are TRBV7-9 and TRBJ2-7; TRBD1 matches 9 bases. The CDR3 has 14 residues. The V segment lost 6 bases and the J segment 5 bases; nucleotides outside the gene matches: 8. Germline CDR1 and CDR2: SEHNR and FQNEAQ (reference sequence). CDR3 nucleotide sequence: TGTGCCAGCAGTCCCCGGGACAGGGTGCACGAGCAGTACTTC. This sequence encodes CASSPRDRVHEQYF.

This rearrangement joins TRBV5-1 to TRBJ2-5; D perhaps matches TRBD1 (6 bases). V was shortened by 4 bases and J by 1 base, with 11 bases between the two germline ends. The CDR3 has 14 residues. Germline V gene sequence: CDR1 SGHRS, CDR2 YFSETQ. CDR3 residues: CASSAGTLQETQYF. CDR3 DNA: TGCGCCAGCAGCGCAGGGACACTCCAAGAGACCCAGTACTTC.

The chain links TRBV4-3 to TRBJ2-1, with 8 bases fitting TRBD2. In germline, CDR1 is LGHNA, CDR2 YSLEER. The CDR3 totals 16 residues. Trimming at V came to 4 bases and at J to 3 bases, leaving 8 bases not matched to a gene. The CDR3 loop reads CASSLDSGVLYNEQFF. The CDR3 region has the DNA TGCGCCAGCAGCCTAGATAGCGGGGTCCTCTACAATGAGCAGTTCTTC.

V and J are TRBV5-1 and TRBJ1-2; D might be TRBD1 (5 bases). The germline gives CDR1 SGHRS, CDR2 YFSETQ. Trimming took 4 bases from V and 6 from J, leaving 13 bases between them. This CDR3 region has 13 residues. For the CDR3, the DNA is TGCGCCAGCAGCCCGACAGAAATACATGGCTACACCTTC. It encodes CASSPTEIHGYTF.

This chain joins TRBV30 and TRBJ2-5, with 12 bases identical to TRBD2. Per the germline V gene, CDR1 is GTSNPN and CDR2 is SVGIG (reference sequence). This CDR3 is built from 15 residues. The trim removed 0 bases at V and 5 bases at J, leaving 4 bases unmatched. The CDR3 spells CAWSVLAGGGETQYF. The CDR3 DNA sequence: TGTGCCTGGAGTGTACTAGCGGGAGGAGGGGAGACCCAGTACTTC.

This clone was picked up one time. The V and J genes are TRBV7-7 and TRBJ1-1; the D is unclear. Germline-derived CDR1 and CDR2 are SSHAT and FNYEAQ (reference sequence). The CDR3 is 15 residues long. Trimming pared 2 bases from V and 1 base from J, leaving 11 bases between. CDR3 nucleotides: TGTGCCAGCAGCTTACCCGCCGGGAGGAACACTGAAGCTTTCTTT. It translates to CASSLPAGRNTEAFF.

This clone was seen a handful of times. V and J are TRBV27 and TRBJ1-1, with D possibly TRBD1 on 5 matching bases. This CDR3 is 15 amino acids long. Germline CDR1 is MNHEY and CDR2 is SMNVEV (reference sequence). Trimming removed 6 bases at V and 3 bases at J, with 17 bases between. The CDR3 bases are TGTGCCAGCAGACATATAAGGGGAAGTTACACTGAAGCTTTCTTT. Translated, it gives CASRHIRGSYTEAFF.

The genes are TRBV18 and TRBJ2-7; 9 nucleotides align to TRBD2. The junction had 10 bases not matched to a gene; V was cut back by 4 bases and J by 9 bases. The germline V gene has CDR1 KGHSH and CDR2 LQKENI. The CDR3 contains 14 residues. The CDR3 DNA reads TGTGCCAGCTCACATATGGGACTAGCTGTATCGCAGTACTTC. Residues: CASSHMGLAVSQYF.

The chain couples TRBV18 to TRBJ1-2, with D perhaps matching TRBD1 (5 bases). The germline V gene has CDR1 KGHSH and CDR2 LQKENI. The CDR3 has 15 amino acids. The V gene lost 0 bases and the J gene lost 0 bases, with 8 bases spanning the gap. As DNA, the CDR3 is TGTGCCAGCTCACCACCCCAGGGCCCTAACTATGGCTACACCTTC. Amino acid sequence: CASSPPQGPNYGYTF.